The 29 T cell receptor beta chains below all came from one sample that was sequenced in a study of CD8+ T cells in alopecia areata. Extracted RNA was reverse transcribed, and the resulting cDNA served as sequencing template. Generated by immunoSEQ multiplex PCR, the TCRdb table keeps only in-frame clones and is missing some. The data show about 180,000 clones, around 50% seen once. The sample in question was CD4+ T cells sorted from blood, obtained at week 0. Receptor source: a human donor with alopecia areata.

The gene calls are TRBV23-1 and TRBJ2-1; D is perhaps TRBD1 (6 bases). TRBV23-1 is an ORF; its function is uncertain. Trimming cost V 2 bases and J 12 bases, with 14 bases left between them. CDR3 size: 13 residues. The CDR3 sequence: CASSQLQGRGQFF. The CDR3 bases are TGCGCCAGCAGTCAACTACAGGGTCGGGGGCAGTTCTTC.

About this clone itself: The sample contains more than one DNA sequence encoding this CDR3. J is TRBJ1-5 and V is TRBV5-1; D may be TRBD1 (5 bases). The length of the CDR3 is 15 residues. V lost 4 bases and J lost 1, with 12 bases in between. The germline V gene has CDR1 SGHRS and CDR2 YFSETQ. CDR3 residues: CASSLSGDSNQPQHF. The CDR3, as DNA: TGCGCCAGCAGCCTAAGCGGGGACAGCAATCAGCCCCAGCATTTT.

This clone was found a few times. V is TRBV14 and J is TRBJ2-2; a weak D match, TRBD2 (5 bases). Germline lookup yields CDR1 SGHDN and CDR2 FVKESK. This CDR3 has 14 residues. V lost 1 base and J lost 7, with 10 bases in between. The CDR3 region has the DNA TGTGCCAGCAGCCAAGTGAGGGCCGGCGGGGAGCTGTTTTTT. Encoded protein: CASSQVRAGGELFF.

This clone has only one observation. The chain employs TRBV9 and TRBJ2-1, with D unresolved. Trimming took 3 bases from V and 3 from J, leaving 1 base between them. CDR1 and CDR2 from the germline V gene are SGDLS and YYNGEE. This CDR3 has 11 amino acids. The CDR3 sequence: CASSGYNEQFF. CDR3 nucleotide sequence: TGTGCCAGCAGCGGCTACAATGAGCAGTTCTTC.

This clone was observed a few times. V usage is TRBV13 and J usage is TRBJ2-7, with 9 bases matching TRBD1. The CDR3 covers 14 residues. J gave up 5 bases and V 4 bases, and 6 bases lay outside the gene matches. Germline assignment: CDR1 PRHDT and CDR2 FYEKMQ (reference sequence). The CDR3 DNA is TGTGCCAGCAGCTCCGGGACAGGGTTGGACGAGCAGTACTTC. Amino acids: CASSSGTGLDEQYF. The full variable domain, completed using reference TRBV13 and TRBJ2-7, is AAGVIQSPRHLIKEKRETATLKCYPIPRHDTVYWYQQGPGQDPQFLISFYEKMQSDKGSIPDRFSAQQFSDYHSELNMSSLELGDSALYFCASSSGTGLDEQYFGPGTRLTVT.

This clone is a singleton in its sample. The CDR3 DNA follows: TGTGCCAGCTCACCAGGGAGTAATGAAAAACTGTTTTTT. This sequence encodes CASSPGSNEKLFF. This rearrangement joins TRBV18 to TRBJ1-4; D call uncertain. V lost 2 bases and J 4 bases, leaving 5 bases between the germline ends. The germline CDR1 and CDR2 sequences are KGHSH and LQKENI. The CDR3 is 13 residues long.

The V gene is TRBV5-1, the J gene TRBJ2-2; D unresolved. CDR1 is SGHRS and CDR2 is YFSETQ in the germline V gene. The CDR3 runs 13 residues. The germline V and J ends were trimmed by 0 bases and 5 bases, with 5 bases remaining between them. CDR3 nucleotides: TGCGCCAGCAGCTTGGGCGCGACCGGGGAGCTGTTTTTT. This codes for CASSLGATGELFF.

The gene calls are TRBV30 and TRBJ1-5; tentative D call: TRBD1 (6 bases). V shed 0 bases and J shed 3 bases, with 27 bases lying between them. There are 20 residues in the CDR3. Germline V lookup: CDR1 GTSNPN, CDR2 SVGIG (reference sequence). DNA of the CDR3: TGTGCCTGGAGTGTATCCAGATATTTAGCCGGCCGACAGGACAATCAGCCCCAGCATTTT. Translated: CAWSVSRYLAGRQDNQPQHF.

This clone was counted only a few times. This chain connects TRBV2 to TRBJ2-3, with D possibly matching TRBD2 (5 bases). V lost 8 bases and J 2 bases, leaving 11 bases between the germline ends. CDR1 SNHLY and CDR2 FYNNEI come from the germline V gene. The CDR3 consists of 13 residues. CDR3 sequence (DNA): TGTGCCAGCGGCCGGCGGGTCACAGATACGCAGTATTTT. Its protein product is CASGRRVTDTQYF.

The V gene is TRBV15, the J gene TRBJ1-2; 7 nucleotides match TRBD1. In germline, CDR1 is LNHNV, CDR2 YYDKDF (reference sequence). The CDR3 consists of 15 residues. Trimming removed 1 base from V and 7 bases from J; junction bases left unmatched: 9. CDR3 coding DNA: TGTGCCACCAGCAGAGCCTTCGAGGGGGCTGGTGGCTACACCTTC. It is translated as CATSRAFEGAGGYTF.

V gene TRBV5-1 combines with J gene TRBJ2-2; D possibly corresponds to TRBD1 (6 bases). Germline lookup yields CDR1 SGHRS and CDR2 YFSETQ. Deletions cut 4 bases from V and 3 bases from J, with 13 bases between. The length of the CDR3 is 15 residues. CDR3 protein: CASSVQGSDTGELFF. DNA of the CDR3: TGCGCCAGCAGCGTACAGGGATCGGACACCGGGGAGCTGTTTTTT.

J is TRBJ2-5 and V is TRBV7-9; unclear D gene. V lost 0 bases and J lost 5, with 7 bases in between. From germline, CDR1 is SEHNR and CDR2 FQNEAQ (reference sequence). This CDR3 region has 13 residues. CDR3 residues: CASSLAGLETQYF. The CDR3 DNA sequence: TGTGCCAGCAGCTTAGCAGGTTTGGAGACCCAGTACTTC.

The rearrangement uses TRBV18 and TRBJ2-5; 7 positions match TRBD2. V lost 2 bases and J lost 6; bases outside the gene matches: 6. The V gene's germline CDR1 is KGHSH and CDR2 LQKENI. The CDR3 is 14 amino acids. This chain's CDR3 is CASSPGEGRQTQYF. DNA of the CDR3: TGTGCCAGCTCACCAGGGGAGGGCCGTCAGACCCAGTACTTC.

The rearrangement links TRBV6-5 to TRBJ1-2, with D unresolved. V was cut by 0 bases and J by 4 bases, with 6 bases left in between. CDR3 size: 13 residues. Germline CDR1 is MNHEY and CDR2 is SVGAGI. CDR3: CASSYSVGYGYTF. DNA for the CDR3: TGTGCCAGCAGTTACTCGGTGGGCTATGGCTACACCTTC.

This clone was counted many times. The CDR3 spells CAISVRGGSTDEQFF. CDR3 nucleotide sequence: TGTGCCATCAGTGTACGGGGGGGGTCTACGGATGAGCAGTTCTTC. V is TRBV10-3 and J is TRBJ2-1; TRBD2 aligns across 8 bases. CDR1 ENHRY and CDR2 SYGVKD come from the germline V gene. The J segment lost 8 bases and the V segment lost 4 bases, leaving 10 bases of the junction unmatched. This CDR3 has 15 residues.

This chain uses TRBV6-5 with TRBJ1-1, with 7 positions matching TRBD1. The CDR3 consists of 14 residues. After removal of 2 bases from V and 7 bases from J, the junction contained 7 bases not matched to a gene. Per the germline V gene, CDR1 is MNHEY and CDR2 is SVGAGI. The CDR3 sequence is CASSYGEGALEAFF. The CDR3, as DNA: TGTGCCAGCAGTTACGGGGAGGGGGCTCTTGAAGCTTTCTTT.

In nucleotides, the CDR3 is TGTGCCAGCAGTGAATTCCAGGGGCGGACGGATTCACCCCTCCACTTT. It specifies CASSEFQGRTDSPLHF. This sequence joins TRBV6-1 and TRBJ1-6; weak D call: TRBD1 (6 bases). Germline assignment: CDR1 MNHNS and CDR2 SASEGT. Trimming removed 2 bases from V and 8 bases from J, with 16 bases in between. The CDR3 is made up of 16 amino acids.

A few counts support this clone. The chain recombines TRBV30 with TRBJ1-2; 9 bases map to TRBD1. J gave up 7 bases and V 3 bases, and 6 bases lay outside the gene matches. The CDR3 runs to 13 residues. The germline V gene has CDR1 GTSNPN and CDR2 SVGIG (reference sequence). CDR3 in amino acids: CAWSPRDRVGYTF. The CDR3 coding sequence is TGTGCCTGGAGCCCAAGGGACAGGGTTGGCTACACCTTC.

The chain couples TRBV23-1 to TRBJ2-7; tentative D call: TRBD2 (5 bases). TRBV23-1 is an open reading frame, and its role is uncertain. CDR3 length equals 13 residues. The V end was cut by 4 bases, the J end by 4 bases, with 11 bases between. This chain's CDR3 is CASSPRQRYEQYF. The CDR3 DNA follows: TGCGCCAGCAGTCCGCGCCAGCGGTACGAGCAGTACTTC.

The chain links TRBV5-6 to TRBJ2-5; D gene ambiguous. Germline V gene lookup returns CDR1 SGHDT and CDR2 YYEEEE. The CDR3 runs 13 residues. V was cut by 4 bases and J by 4 bases, with 11 bases left in between. CDR3 nucleotide sequence: TGTGCCAGCAGCCAAGATCGAGGAGAGACCCAGTACTTC. This sequence encodes CASSQDRGETQYF.

The chain combines TRBV29-1 with TRBJ2-6; D gene unclear. Looked up from germline, CDR1 is SQVTM and CDR2 is ANQGSEA. The germline V and J ends were trimmed by 1 base and 0 bases, with 1 base remaining between them. The CDR3 length is 13 residues. CDR3 sequence: CSVEGSGANVLTF. DNA of the CDR3: TGCAGCGTTGAAGGCTCTGGGGCCAACGTCCTGACTTTC.

V usage is TRBV29-1 and J usage is TRBJ1-2, with D possibly matching TRBD1 (5 bases). The CDR3 length is 11 residues. The V gene's germline CDR1 is SQVTM and CDR2 ANQGSEA. Trimming stripped 5 bases from V and 14 bases from J, with 18 bases between. The CDR3 nucleotides are TGCAGCGTTAGCGGCACCGAAAAGGGGACCTTC. Translation gives CSVSGTEKGTF.

Only a few counts were recorded for this clone. The rearrangement uses TRBV18 and TRBJ2-1; 10 positions agree with TRBD2. From germline, CDR1 is KGHSH and CDR2 LQKENI. The CDR3 is made up of 17 amino acids. The trim removed 4 bases at V and 7 bases at J, leaving 13 bases unmatched. The CDR3 spells CASSRLAPSGGANEQFF. CDR3 sequence (DNA): TGTGCCAGCTCACGCCTGGCCCCAAGCGGGGGGGCTAATGAGCAGTTCTTC.

V usage is TRBV30 and J usage is TRBJ1-2; maybe TRBD1 (6 bases). This CDR3 comprises 14 residues. Per germline, CDR1 GTSNPN and CDR2 SVGIG (reference sequence). The ends were cut back, 4 bases at V and 4 bases at J, with 16 bases in the middle. The chain's CDR3 is CAWILRGRSYGYTF. The CDR3 region has the DNA TGTGCCTGGATTCTCAGGGGTCGGTCCTATGGCTACACCTTC.

Only a few counts were recorded for this clone. At one of its ends the junction is not consistent with the germline gene, which may arise from a read error. The V call is TRBV4-1, the J call TRBJ2-4, with D possibly matching TRBD1 (6 bases). This CDR3 is built from 14 residues. Germline values: CDR1 MGHRA, CDR2 YSYEKL. The CDR3 loop reads CASSQDSSKNIQYF. The CDR3 nucleotides are TGTGCCAGCAGCCAGGACAGTTCGAAAAACATTCAGTACTTC.

The rearrangement joins TRBV30 to TRBJ1-4; 7 bases map to TRBD1. CDR3 length equals 11 residues. Germline V gives CDR1 GTSNPN, CDR2 SVGIG (reference sequence). The V gene end was trimmed by 7 bases and the J gene end by 11 bases; junction bases not matched to a gene: 7. The CDR3 DNA reads TGTGCCTCCCACAGGGGCGGGAAACTGTTTTTT. Translating gives CASHRGGKLFF.

V gene TRBV9 combines with J gene TRBJ2-7; 9 bases line up with TRBD2. Looked up from germline, CDR1 is SGDLS and CDR2 is YYNGEE. The V segment lost 0 bases and the J segment 6 bases; nucleotides outside the gene matches: 13. This CDR3 region has 17 residues. CDR3 amino acids: CASSVATTRTSDGEQYF. The CDR3 DNA sequence: TGTGCCAGCAGCGTAGCTACGACGCGGACTAGCGATGGCGAGCAGTACTTC.

The rearrangement joins TRBV27 to TRBJ2-3, with D hard to call. In germline, CDR1 is MNHEY, CDR2 SMNVEV (reference sequence). V lost 6 bases and J 6 bases, leaving 7 bases between the germline ends. This CDR3 comprises 11 residues. In DNA form, the CDR3 reads TGTGCCAGCAGCTCCCTGGATACGCAGTATTTT. Encoded protein: CASSSLDTQYF.

The chain has TRBV14 and TRBJ2-2, with a weak D call TRBD1 (5 bases). Germline-derived CDR1 and CDR2 are SGHDN and FVKESK. The V end was cut by 4 bases, the J end by 3 bases, with 12 bases between. This CDR3 has 15 amino acids. The CDR3 bases are TGTGCCAGCAGCCTCAGGGTGGTGGACACCGGGGAGCTGTTTTTT. Translating it yields CASSLRVVDTGELFF. The full variable domain, its missing parts supplied by reference TRBV14 and TRBJ2-2, is EAGVTQFPSHSVIEKGQTVTLRCDPISGHDNLYWYRRVMGKEIKFLLHFVKESKQDESGMPNNRFLAERTGGTYSTLKVQPAELEDSGVYFCASSLRVVDTGELFFGEGSRLTVL.